This record covers a single TCR beta chain. The V gene end was trimmed by 8 bases and the J gene end by 0 bases; junction bases not matched to a gene: 16. Germline CDR1 SEHNR, CDR2 FQNEAQ (reference sequence). This CDR3 comprises 18 residues. Here immunoSEQ multiplex PCR was the method, and the copy in TCRdb shows in-frame clones only, minus some. The sample has about 6,600 clones, 70% to 75% seen once; the top ten hold around 30%. This record belongs to a study of tumor-infiltrating lymphocytes in localized non-small cell lung cancer. This chain joins TRBV7-9 and TRBJ1-1, with 9 bases lining up with TRBD1. The sequence was obtained from a human donor with non-small cell lung cancer. Sequenced: lung tumor tissue. CDR3 sequence: CASHHHRGRQGLNTEAFF. In DNA form, the CDR3 reads TGTGCCAGCCACCACCACAGGGGGCGTCAAGGTTTGAACACTGAAGCTTTCTTT.